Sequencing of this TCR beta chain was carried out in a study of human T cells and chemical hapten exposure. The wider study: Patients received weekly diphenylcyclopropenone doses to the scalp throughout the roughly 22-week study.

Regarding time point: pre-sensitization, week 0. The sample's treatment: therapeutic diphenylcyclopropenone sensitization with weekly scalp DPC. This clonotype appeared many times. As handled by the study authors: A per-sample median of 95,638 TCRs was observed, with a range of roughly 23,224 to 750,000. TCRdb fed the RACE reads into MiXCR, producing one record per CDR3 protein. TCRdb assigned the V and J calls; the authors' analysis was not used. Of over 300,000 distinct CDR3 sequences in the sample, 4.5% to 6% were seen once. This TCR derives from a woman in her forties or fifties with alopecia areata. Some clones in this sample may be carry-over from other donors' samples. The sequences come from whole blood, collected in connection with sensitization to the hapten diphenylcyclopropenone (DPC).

The CDR3 nucleotides read TGCGCCAGCAGCCAAGATATCCGGGATACGCAGTATTTT. This translates into CASSQDIRDTQYF. The chain links TRBV4-3 to TRBJ2-3; D unclear. V was clipped by 0 bases and J by 6 bases, with 7 bases between them. The CDR3 length is 13 residues. Germline-derived CDR1 and CDR2 are LGHNA and YSLEER.